The T cell receptor (beta chain) described here comes from a study of early T cells in non-severe SARS-CoV-2 infection. This clonotype was seen ten or more times. Its antigen is currently unknown. Unique molecular identifier tags were affixed to discrete cDNA molecules. MiXCR was run by TCRdb on the 5' RACE reads, yielding one entry per CDR3 protein. The repertoire includes about 62,000 distinct CDR3 sequences, around 9.9% of them detected once, and roughly 1.2% sits in the top ten. Regarding the study as a whole: Using VDJdb, the matching emphasized anti-spike CD8 responses while missing private and CD4 specificities.

This TCR came from an adult who was a healthcare worker with PCR-confirmed SARS-CoV-2 infection or an uninfected control (not recorded which). The sequencing input was whole blood.

The CDR3 spells CASSFRGDLYGYTF. CDR3 DNA: TGTGCCAGCAGTTTTCGGGGGGACCTCTATGGCTACACCTTC. J is TRBJ1-2 and V is TRBV12-3 or TRBV12-4, with a tentative D call TRBD1 (5 bases). Deletions cut 3 bases from V and 4 bases from J, with 12 bases between. This CDR3 spans 14 amino acids.